What follows is one T cell receptor (beta chain) and its context. The antigen it binds to is not known. The record has no base qualities; no much larger clone is one base away. Receptor libraries were prepared by the immunoSEQ multiplex PCR assay. For the multiplex PCR, a mixture combining 60 forward primers for TCR Vbeta segments and 13 reverse primers for TCR Jbeta segments was used. The CDR3 region of rearranged TCR beta genes was amplified from genomic DNA by a multiplex PCR assay. On the Illumina HiSeq System, the amplified TCR beta libraries were sequenced as 87-base-pair reads. The paper's data handling went like this. A later analysis counted about 82 million unique TCR beta chains across the 500 to 850 repertoires, and some 11 million of these chains were shared by at least two donors. To remove PCR and sequencing errors, raw reads were error-corrected and collapsed into unique sequences using a nearest-neighbor algorithm that merged closely related sequences. CDR3 sequences were aligned to IMGT reference sequences to assign V, D and J gene segments. Each retained sequence needed at least a six-nucleotide match to both a V gene segment and a J gene segment. A rearrangement counted as productive if the CDR3 had no stop codons and remained in frame with V and J, and every other rearrangement counted as non-productive. Following IMGT convention, CDR3 was defined as the stretch from the second conserved V-encoded cysteine to the conserved J-encoded phenylalanine. Sequences without an unambiguous match to a single V gene segment were excluded from the earlier analysis of a few hundred of the donors. An earlier analysis of several hundred of the donors called V segments functional above 56.7% productive rearrangements and segregating when the between-donor standard deviation exceeded 5%. To diagnose cytomegalovirus status from the catalog of TCR beta chain sequences, a statistical classification framework was built. V and J gene assignment, in a later analysis, came from comparing TCR nucleotide sequences with IMGT/GENE-DB human TR gene sequences. A later analysis assigned CDR3 sequences and most-parsimonious VDJ recombination scenarios with the TCRdist pipeline. In a later analysis, every TCR beta chain was defined by the combination of its CDR3 amino acid sequence and its V-gene family, and reads without a unique V-gene family were dropped. As a way to deal with suspected cross-contamination and a sequencing artifact, a later analysis dropped nearly 600 nucleotide sequences that were highly shared and had low generation probability. In a later analysis, a clonal expansion index was calculated for each public chain from normalized within-repertoire ranks of inferred template counts. In a later analysis, generation probabilities were computed using a VDJ recombination model fitted to out-of-frame rearrangements, and the results were checked against IGoR. Hypergeometric tests were used in a later analysis to score TCR-TCR, TCR-HLA and TCR-CMV co-occurrence, with a repertoire-size bias correction applied to the TCR pairs. To estimate false discovery rates, a later analysis permuted the HLA or CMV assignments 20 times. In a later analysis, co-occurring TCRs were grouped using DBSCAN, with TCRdist sequence similarity added in when clustering inside HLA-allele-positive subsets. Repertoires with fewer than 30,000 or more than 120,000 public chains, plus five repertoires with anomalous nucleotide sharing, were excluded from co-occurrence clustering. TCRdb limited this immuneACCESS table to in-frame rearrangements with V and J called. A share of clones is missing; checked studies link under half to unresolved V genes, and the rest is unexplained. Clone size and V and J calls were adopted from that table, with D and trimming inferred from the DNA. The sample profile shows roughly 110,000 clones; about four fifths of them were found once. The leading ten clones occupy 20% to 25% of the sample.

The germline ends are 10 bases apart after V is trimmed by 2 bases and J by 5 bases. Per the germline V gene, SGHRS is the CDR1 and YFSETQ is the CDR2. The CDR3 has 13 amino acids, counting the end cysteine and phenylalanine. Of all the DNA, just the CDR3 is kept, 39 bases in frame from base 1. In total, just over 650 healthy bone marrow donors made up the cohort. Cohort members were all nominally healthy when sampled, although unrecorded immune exposures were likely present. The donor tested CMV seropositive and was one of the 289 seropositive cohort members. A peripheral blood sample was collected from each donor, and TCR beta sequencing was performed on peripheral blood mononuclear cells. The Qiagen DNeasy Blood Extraction Kit was used to extract genomic DNA from the blood cell samples. This record belongs to a study of cytomegalovirus exposure and HLA in healthy donors (dated by TCRdb to the late 2010s). Background for the entire study: An earlier analysis of several hundred of the donors reported under 300 Gb of sequence data and 95 million to 140 million unique TCR beta sequences obtained from around 180 million T cells. All discovery cohort repertoires had been generated using a single sequencing platform. High-throughput TCR immunosequencing, statistical association of individual TCRs with disease status, and machine learning were combined to predict cytomegalovirus infection status. A handful of DR-DQ haplotypes were handled as single units for association and clustering because linkage in the cohort was strong. Typing coverage varied by locus: roughly 629-630 donors for A, B, C, DRB1 and DQB1; approximately 560 for DQA1; 606 for DPA1; 450 to 480 for DPB1. Along with the approximately 620-subject first cohort, a separate validation cohort of over a hundred different subjects was used. The aim of the study was to test whether cataloging public T cell receptors could identify signatures of past pathogen exposure. Approximately 300 gigabases of sequencing data and 91 million or so unique TCR sequences made up an early release that covered 500 to 650 HLA-typed donors. On average, around 240,000 unique TCR beta nucleotide sequences were sequenced per donor among a few hundred genotyped donors of the cohort, with about 19% of those sequences being non-productive. Class I and class II HLA loci were covered by the typing at four-digit resolution. A later analysis re-examined previously published TCR beta repertoires from 600 to 700 donors and added high-resolution HLA genotyping to investigate patterns of TCR occurrence. Donor age, sex, ethnicity and CMV serostatus were compiled alongside the repertoire data. A later genetic analysis took genome-wide SNP genotypes for about 60% of the roughly 670 donors and used that subset as a discovery cohort. Using immunosequencing, the study profiled T cell repertoires from approximately 700 subjects and related those repertoires to cytomegalovirus serostatus. The genetic ancestry cluster associated with self-reported Caucasian donors included roughly four fifths of the 398 genotyped donors. Rather than drawing on any new phenotypic data, the later analysis identified candidate immune exposures from TCR beta sequences and the way those sequences occurred across donors. In an earlier analysis of roughly 580 of the donors, high-throughput TCR beta sequencing was used to judge whether each TCR beta V gene segment behaved as functional or pseudogenic.

On the study overall, not on this receptor specifically: The authors suggested that the approach could potentially be extended to other disease states and immunological phenotypes. This cohort had only TCR beta chains sequenced, and the lack of alpha or paired-chain data limited which features could be detected. A later analysis found that most CMV-associated TCR beta chains appeared HLA-restricted, with HLA associations seemingly driven largely by CMV exposure. A further reported finding was that TCR beta sequences accurately predicted the HLA-A and HLA-B alleles for most subjects in the first cohort. Some IMGT-functional V segments, including TRBV6-2 and TRBV6-3, could not be distinguished by the 87-base-pair reads and were therefore excluded. In an earlier analysis of some 550 of the donors, most TCR beta V segments were observed in productive rearrangements about 87% or about 30% of the time, broadly matching IMGT annotations. In a later analysis, HLA-associated TCR beta chains were found to be more clonally expanded and to have lower generation probabilities than equally common non-associated chains. In vitro tests confirmed that a few of the cytomegalovirus-associated TCR beta chains recognize cytomegalovirus antigens. According to a later genetic analysis, donors in an Asian-associated ancestry cluster had fewer N-insertions in productive TCRs than the approximately 630-donor mean. The classifier was reported to diagnose cytomegalovirus status with high specificity and sensitivity in both the original and validation cohorts. CMV serostatus was the only immune exposure information available for the cohort. A cluster of highly shared sequence variants was judged likely to be a technical artifact of the sequencing pipeline. A later analysis reported that several top co-occurrence clusters appeared linked to parvovirus B19, influenza, CMV and Epstein-Barr virus. Specific HLA alleles were associated with some 15,000 TCR beta sequences at a false discovery rate of 0.05 in a later analysis. Seventeen rarely observed V segments, including chromosome 9 orphons, were excluded from the earlier analysis of just under 600 of the donors because counts were too low. In the study, 150 to 200 TCR beta chains were listed as associated with cytomegalovirus. In a later genetic analysis, a missense DCLRE1C variant was associated with V-gene and J-gene trimming of TCR beta chains, and the association was replicated in an independent cohort. When HLA alleles, especially DR and DQ, strongly co-occurred, attributing TCR associations to individual alleles was difficult. Roughly uniform sequencing depth across donors was assumed in presence/absence analyses, although this assumption may not hold. Because HLA typing was unavailable for some donors at each locus, only the typed subset was used in association tests. While some public TCRs were present in many individuals, most TCR sequences turned up only very rarely across donors. A later analysis found that TCR association rates varied across HLA loci, with DRB1 alleles showing the most associated TCRs and HLA-C alleles the fewest. Correlated functional status among segregating V segments might be attributable to linkage disequilibrium, but an unknown experimental factor could not be ruled out.

Recombination linked TRBV5-1 to TRBJ2-5, with the D gene too uncertain to name. The sequenced sample consisted of PBMCs. This receptor was identified in a man aged 25 to 40 in good health and CMV-seropositive. The DNA reads TGCGCCAGCAGCTTACGAGAACGCGAGACCCAGTACTTC. Its protein is CASSLRERETQYF.